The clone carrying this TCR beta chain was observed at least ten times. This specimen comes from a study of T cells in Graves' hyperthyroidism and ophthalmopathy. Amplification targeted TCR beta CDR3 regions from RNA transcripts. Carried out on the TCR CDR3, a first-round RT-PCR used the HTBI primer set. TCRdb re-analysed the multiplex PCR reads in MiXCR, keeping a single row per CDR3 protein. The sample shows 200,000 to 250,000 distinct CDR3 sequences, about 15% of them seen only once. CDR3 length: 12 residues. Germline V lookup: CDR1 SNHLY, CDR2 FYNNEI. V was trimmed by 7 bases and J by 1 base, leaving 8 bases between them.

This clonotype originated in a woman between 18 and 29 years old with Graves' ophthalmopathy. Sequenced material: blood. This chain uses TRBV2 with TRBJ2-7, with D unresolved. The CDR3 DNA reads TGTGCCAGCACCTCTAGTTCCTACGAGCAGTACTTC. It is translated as CASTSSSYEQYF.